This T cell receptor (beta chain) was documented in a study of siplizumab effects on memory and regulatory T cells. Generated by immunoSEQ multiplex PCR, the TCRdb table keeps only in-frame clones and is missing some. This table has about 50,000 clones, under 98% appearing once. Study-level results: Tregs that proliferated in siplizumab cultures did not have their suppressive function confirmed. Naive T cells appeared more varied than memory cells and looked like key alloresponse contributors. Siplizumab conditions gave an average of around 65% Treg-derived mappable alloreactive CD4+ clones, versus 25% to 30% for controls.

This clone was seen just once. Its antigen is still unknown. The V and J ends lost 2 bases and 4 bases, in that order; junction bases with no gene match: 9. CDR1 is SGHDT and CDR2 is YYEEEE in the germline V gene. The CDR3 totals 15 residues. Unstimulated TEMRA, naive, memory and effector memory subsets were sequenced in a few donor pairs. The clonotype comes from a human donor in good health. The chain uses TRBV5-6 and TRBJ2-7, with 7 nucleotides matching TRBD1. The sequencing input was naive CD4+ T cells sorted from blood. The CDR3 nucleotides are TGTGCCAGCAGCTTTATACCGGGACAGTCTTACGAGCAGTACTTC. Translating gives CASSFIPGQSYEQYF.